The T cell receptor (beta chain) described here comes from a study of cytomegalovirus exposure and HLA in healthy donors. To note about this clone: Its antigen is unknown.

The V gene's germline CDR1 is MDHEN and CDR2 SYDVKM. The V gene lost 6 bases and the J gene lost 1 base, with 4 bases spanning the gap. The CDR3 is 11 amino acids. Primers: 60 Vbeta forward and 13 Jbeta reverse. Sequencing used immunoSEQ multiplex PCR; TCRdb keeps in-frame clones, though not all of them. Recorded here are just under 80,000 clones; the top ten clones represent roughly 3.8%. Study-wide results and limits: Reports showed the classifier diagnosing cytomegalovirus status with high specificity and sensitivity. Looking again later, the authors saw that most CMV-associated TCR beta chains seemed HLA-restricted. Being indistinguishable, some V segments were excluded, TRBV6-2 and TRBV6-3 among them.

V is TRBV28 and J is TRBJ2-7, with D unresolved. This clonotype was obtained from a man between 18 and 29 years old in good health and CMV-seropositive. The specimen was PBMCs. The CDR3 here is CASRRSYEQYF. The CDR3 DNA sequence: TGTGCCAGCAGGCGATCCTACGAGCAGTACTTC.